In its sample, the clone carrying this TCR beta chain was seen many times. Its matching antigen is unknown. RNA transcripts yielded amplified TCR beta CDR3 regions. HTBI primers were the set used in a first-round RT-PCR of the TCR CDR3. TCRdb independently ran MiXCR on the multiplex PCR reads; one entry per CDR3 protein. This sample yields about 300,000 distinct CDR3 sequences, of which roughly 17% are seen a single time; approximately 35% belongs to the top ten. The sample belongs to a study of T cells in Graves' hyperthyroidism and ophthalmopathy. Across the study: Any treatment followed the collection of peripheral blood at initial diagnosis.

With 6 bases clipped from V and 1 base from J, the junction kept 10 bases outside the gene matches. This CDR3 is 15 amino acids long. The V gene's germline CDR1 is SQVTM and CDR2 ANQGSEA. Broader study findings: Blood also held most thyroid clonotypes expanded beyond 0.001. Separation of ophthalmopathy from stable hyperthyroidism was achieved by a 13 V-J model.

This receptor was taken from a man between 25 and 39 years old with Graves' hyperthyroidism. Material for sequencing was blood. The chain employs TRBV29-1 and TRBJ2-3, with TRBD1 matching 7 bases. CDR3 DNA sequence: TGCAGCGTGTACCTAACAGGGGTTGGCACAGATACGCAGTATTTT. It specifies CSVYLTGVGTDTQYF.